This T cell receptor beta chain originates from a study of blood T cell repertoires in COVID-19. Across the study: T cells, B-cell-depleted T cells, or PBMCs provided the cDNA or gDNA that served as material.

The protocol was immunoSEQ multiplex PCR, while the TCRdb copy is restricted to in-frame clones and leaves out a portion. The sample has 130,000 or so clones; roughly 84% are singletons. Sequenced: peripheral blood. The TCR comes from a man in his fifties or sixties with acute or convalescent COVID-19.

DNA of the CDR3: TGTGCCAGCAGTTACTCGAGTGCTCAGGGAAATGGCTACACCTTC. Amino acid sequence: CASSYSSAQGNGYTF. J is TRBJ1-2 and V is TRBV6-5; D perhaps matches TRBD1 (5 bases). The germline CDR1 and CDR2 sequences are MNHEY and SVGAGI. The germline V and J ends were trimmed by 0 bases and 6 bases, with 14 bases remaining between them. CDR3 size: 15 residues.